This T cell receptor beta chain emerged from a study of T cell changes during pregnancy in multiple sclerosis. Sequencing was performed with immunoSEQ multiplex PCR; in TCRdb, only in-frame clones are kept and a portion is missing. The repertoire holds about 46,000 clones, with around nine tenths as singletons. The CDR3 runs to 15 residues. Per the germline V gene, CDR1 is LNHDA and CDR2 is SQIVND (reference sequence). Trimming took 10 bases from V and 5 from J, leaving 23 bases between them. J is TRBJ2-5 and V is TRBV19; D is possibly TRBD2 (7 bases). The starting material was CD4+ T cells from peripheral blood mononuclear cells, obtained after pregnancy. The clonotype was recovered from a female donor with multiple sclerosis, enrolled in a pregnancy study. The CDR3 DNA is TGTGCCACCGCCCAGTCGGGGGGCTTGGTGGAGACCCAGTACTTC. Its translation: CATAQSGGLVETQYF.